The T cell receptor beta chain under discussion was sequenced for a study of tumour-infiltrating T cells in Burkitt lymphoma. Overall study findings and caveats: Several public clonotypes recurred in numerous Burkitt lymphoma patients.

CDR1 and CDR2 from the germline V gene are SGHRS and YFSETQ. The CDR3 covers 17 residues. V gave up 3 bases and J gave up 2 bases; unmatched junction bases: 13. TCRdb's copy holds only in-frame clones and misses some; the assay was immunoSEQ multiplex PCR. Of approximately 46,000 clones listed, less than 35% are singletons. A word on this clone: Its antigen is as yet unknown.

The chain carries TRBV5-1 and TRBJ2-5, with TRBD1 matching 7 bases. Sequencing input: tumor tissue. The origin of this receptor is a human donor with Burkitt lymphoma. CDR3 in amino acids: CASSSPNTGQWQETQYF. CDR3 sequence (DNA): TGCGCCAGCAGCTCTCCAAACACGGGACAGTGGCAAGAGACCCAGTACTTC.